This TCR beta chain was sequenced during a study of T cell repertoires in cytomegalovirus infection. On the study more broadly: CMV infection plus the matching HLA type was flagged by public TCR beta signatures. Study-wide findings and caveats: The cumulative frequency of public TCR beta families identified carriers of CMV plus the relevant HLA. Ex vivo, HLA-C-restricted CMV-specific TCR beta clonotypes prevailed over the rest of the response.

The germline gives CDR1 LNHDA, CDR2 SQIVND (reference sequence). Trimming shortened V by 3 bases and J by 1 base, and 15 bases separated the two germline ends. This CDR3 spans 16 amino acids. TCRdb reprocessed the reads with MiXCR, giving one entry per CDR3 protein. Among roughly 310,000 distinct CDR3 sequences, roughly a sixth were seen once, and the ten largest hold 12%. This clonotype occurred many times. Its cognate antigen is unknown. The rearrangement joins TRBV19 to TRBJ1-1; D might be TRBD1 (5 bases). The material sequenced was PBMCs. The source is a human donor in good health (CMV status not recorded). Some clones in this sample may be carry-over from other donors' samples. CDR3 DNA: TGTGCCAGTAGTATGGGGGGAATAGACGGGAACACTGAAGCTTTCTTT. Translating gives CASSMGGIDGNTEAFF.